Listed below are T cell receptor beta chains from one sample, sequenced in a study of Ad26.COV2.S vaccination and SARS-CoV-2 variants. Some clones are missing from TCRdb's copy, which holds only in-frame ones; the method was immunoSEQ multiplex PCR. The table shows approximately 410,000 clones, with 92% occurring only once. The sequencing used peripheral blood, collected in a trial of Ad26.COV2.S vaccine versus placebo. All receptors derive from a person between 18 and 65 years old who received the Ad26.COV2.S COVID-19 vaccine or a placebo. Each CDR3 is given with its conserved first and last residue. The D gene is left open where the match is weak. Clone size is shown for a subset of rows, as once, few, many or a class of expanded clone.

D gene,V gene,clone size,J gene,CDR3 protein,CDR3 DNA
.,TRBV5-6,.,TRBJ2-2,CASTLPGAGELFF,TGTGCCAGCACCCTGCCAGGGGCCGGGGAGCTGTTTTTT
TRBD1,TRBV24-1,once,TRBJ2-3,CATSGGTGHMNTQYF,TGTGCCACCAGCGGAGGGACAGGTCACATGAATACGCAGTATTTT
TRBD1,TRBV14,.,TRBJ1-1,CASSPTQGAFTEAFF,TGTGCCAGCAGCCCCACCCAGGGGGCTTTCACTGAAGCTTTCTTT
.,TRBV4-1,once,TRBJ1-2,CASSQGPLGAYGYTF,TGCGCCAGCAGCCAAGGGCCCCTTGGGGCCTATGGCTACACCTTC
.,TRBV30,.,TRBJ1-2,CAHHKSSLRTNYGYTF,TGTGCTCACCATAAATCCTCTCTACGGACTAACTATGGCTACACCTTC
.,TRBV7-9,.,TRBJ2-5,CASSLALSGVETQYF,TGTGCCAGCAGCTTAGCGCTTTCAGGGGTAGAGACCCAGTACTTC
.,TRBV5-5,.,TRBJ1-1,CASSYGQYTEAFF,TGTGCCAGCAGCTACGGACAATACACTGAAGCTTTCTTT
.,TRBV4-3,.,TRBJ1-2,CASSQVSGGRYYGYTF,TGCGCCAGCAGCCAAGTCTCTGGGGGGCGGTACTATGGCTACACCTTC
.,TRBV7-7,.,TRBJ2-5,CASTPTTGGMETQYF,TGTGCTAGCACCCCGACGACAGGAGGGATGGAGACCCAGTACTTC
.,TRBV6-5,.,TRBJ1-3,CASRDTGRIGNTIYF,TGTGCCAGCAGAGACACAGGGAGGATAGGAAACACCATATATTTT
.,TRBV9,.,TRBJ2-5,CASSVHTEGETQYF,TGTGCCAGCAGCGTCCATACCGAGGGGGAGACCCAGTACTTC
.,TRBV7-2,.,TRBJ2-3,CASSQAQGSTDTQYF,TGTGCCAGCAGCCAAGCGCAGGGTTCAACAGATACGCAGTATTTT
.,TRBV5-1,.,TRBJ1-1,CASSLAFRGRNTEAFF,TGCGCCAGCAGCTTGGCCTTTCGGGGTAGGAACACTGAAGCTTTCTTT
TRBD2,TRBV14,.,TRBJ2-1,CASSLGRGGYNEQFF,TGTGCCAGCAGCCTGGGGAGGGGCGGATACAATGAGCAGTTCTTC
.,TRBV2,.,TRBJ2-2,CASSALGAGELFF,TGTGCCAGCAGTGCCCTAGGTGCCGGGGAGCTGTTTTTT
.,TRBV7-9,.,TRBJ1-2,CASSLEPEDGYTF,TGTGCCAGCAGCTTAGAGCCAGAAGATGGCTACACCTTC
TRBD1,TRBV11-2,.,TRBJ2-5,CASSRQGKGLETQYF,TGTGCCAGCAGCCGACAGGGGAAGGGGTTGGAGACCCAGTACTTC
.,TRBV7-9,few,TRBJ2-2,CASSLAPGNGELFF,TGTGCCAGCAGCTTAGCGCCGGGGAACGGGGAGCTGTTTTTT
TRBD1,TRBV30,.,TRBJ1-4,CAWSAYPLQGATNEKLFF,TGTGCCTGGAGTGCCTACCCCCTGCAGGGGGCTACTAATGAAAAACTGTTTTTT
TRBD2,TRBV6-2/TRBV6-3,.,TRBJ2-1,CASSLRLAGVEQFF,TGTGCCAGCAGTCTTAGACTAGCGGGGGTTGAGCAGTTCTTC
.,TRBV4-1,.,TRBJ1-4,CASSQDLYGKLFF,TGCGCCAGCAGCCAAGATCTCTATGGAAAACTGTTTTTT
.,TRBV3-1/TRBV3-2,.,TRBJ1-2,CASSQAFLDYGYTF,TGTGCCAGCAGCCAAGCGTTTTTGGACTATGGCTACACCTTC
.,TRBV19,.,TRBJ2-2,CASSIWVNTGELFF,TGTGCCAGTAGTATCTGGGTAAACACCGGGGAGCTGTTTTTT
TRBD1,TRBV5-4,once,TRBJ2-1,CASSSDRLSLNEQFF,TGTGCCAGCAGCTCGGACAGGCTATCCTTAAATGAGCAGTTCTTC
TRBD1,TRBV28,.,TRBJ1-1,CASSLLQGAAAFF,TGTGCCAGCAGTTTATTGCAGGGGGCGGCTGCTTTCTTT
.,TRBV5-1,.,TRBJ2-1,CASSLVRLSDNEQFF,TGCGCCAGCAGCTTGGTCCGGTTGTCGGACAATGAGCAGTTCTTC
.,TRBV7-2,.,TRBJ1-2,CASSLESGTNYGYTF,TGTGCCAGCAGCTTAGAGAGCGGAACTAACTATGGCTACACCTTC
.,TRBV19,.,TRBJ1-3,CASSIARSWDF,TGTGCCAGTAGTATAGCCCGGAGTTGGGATTTT
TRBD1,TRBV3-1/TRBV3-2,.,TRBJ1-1,CASSQVGGNEAFF,TGTGCCAGCAGCCAAGTAGGGGGCAATGAGGCTTTCTTT
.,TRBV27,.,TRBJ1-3,CASSPDLGDF,TGTGCCAGCAGCCCCGACCTGGGAGATTTT
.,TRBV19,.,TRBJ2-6,CASSWTSSGANVLTF,TGTGCCAGTAGTTGGACGAGCTCTGGGGCCAACGTCCTGACTTTC
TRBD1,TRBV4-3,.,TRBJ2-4,CASSQLRGPGDIQYF,TGCGCCAGCAGCCAGCTCAGGGGGCCGGGAGACATTCAGTACTTC
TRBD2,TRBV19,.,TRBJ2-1,CASSMTGGGSSYNEQFF,TGTGCCAGTAGTATGACTGGCGGGGGTAGCTCCTACAATGAGCAGTTCTTC
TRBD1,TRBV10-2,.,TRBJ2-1,CASSDPDRGNEQFF,TGCGCCAGCAGTGACCCGGACAGGGGGAATGAGCAGTTCTTC
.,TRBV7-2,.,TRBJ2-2,CASSLGRNSPGELFF,TGTGCCAGCAGCTTAGGGCGGAACTCCCCCGGGGAGCTGTTTTTT